This T cell receptor beta chain derives from a study of cytomegalovirus exposure and HLA in healthy donors (dated by TCRdb to 2015 to 2018). Study-wide context: An earlier analysis of some 600 of the donors reported approximately 300 Gb of sequence data and roughly 120 million unique TCR beta sequences obtained from about 179 million T cells. An early release covering roughly 600 HLA-typed donors comprised roughly 300 gigabases of sequencing data and tens of millions of unique TCR sequences. Donor age, sex, ethnicity and CMV serostatus were compiled alongside the repertoire data. Typing coverage varied by locus: about 629-640 donors for A, B, C, DRB1 and DQB1; approximately 500 for DQA1; more than 600 for DPA1; 450 to 480 for DPB1. Roughly 5 DR-DQ haplotypes were treated as single units for association and clustering because of strong linkage in the cohort. Class I and class II HLA loci were covered by the typing at four-digit resolution. The aim of the study was to test whether cataloging public T cell receptors could identify signatures of past pathogen exposure. The later analysis used no new phenotypic data to find candidate immune exposures, relying instead on TCR beta sequences and their occurrence across donors. A later analysis re-analyzed previously published TCR beta repertoires from about 730 donors and added high-resolution HLA genotyping to study TCR occurrence patterns. An earlier analysis of 587 of the donors applied high-throughput TCR beta sequencing to assess whether each TCR beta V gene segment acted as functional or pseudogenic. In a later genetic analysis, genome-wide SNP genotypes for about three fifths of the roughly 670 donors were used, and that subset was treated as a discovery cohort. The genetic ancestry cluster associated with self-reported Caucasian donors included around four fifths of the roughly 410 genotyped donors. On average, about 200,000 unique TCR beta nucleotide sequences were sequenced per donor among some 420 genotyped donors of the cohort, with 15% to 20% of those sequences being non-productive. A separate validation cohort of about 110 different subjects was used in addition to the 666-subject first cohort. The study combined high-throughput TCR immunosequencing, statistical association of individual TCRs with disease status, and machine learning to predict cytomegalovirus infection status. The study used immunosequencing to profile the T cell repertoires of several hundred subjects and linked those repertoires to cytomegalovirus serostatus. All discovery cohort repertoires had been generated on a single sequencing platform. Summary of the overall study and its limitations: Broadly in line with IMGT annotations, most TCR beta V segments showed up in productive rearrangements about 90% or about 30% of the time in an earlier analysis of around 600 of the donors. A later analysis reported that several top co-occurrence clusters appeared linked to parvovirus B19, influenza, CMV and Epstein-Barr virus. A later analysis found that most CMV-associated TCR beta chains appeared HLA-restricted, with HLA associations seemingly driven largely by CMV exposure. The authors suggested that the approach could potentially be extended to other disease states and immunological phenotypes. The sequencing pipeline was judged likely to have produced a cluster of highly shared sequence variants as a technical artifact. Because counts were too low, 15 to 20 rarely observed V segments, including chromosome 9 orphons, were left out of the earlier analysis of roughly 600 of the donors. According to a later analysis, TCR association rates differed among HLA loci, with DRB1 alleles showing the most associated TCRs and HLA-C alleles showing the fewest. In both the original and validation cohorts, the classifier was reported to diagnose cytomegalovirus status with high specificity and sensitivity. Assigning TCR associations to individual alleles was difficult when HLA alleles, especially DR and DQ, strongly co-occurred. The only immune exposure information available for the cohort was CMV serostatus. Because HLA typing was missing for some donors at each locus, association tests included only the typed subset. In a later genetic analysis, fewer N-insertions in productive TCRs were reported among donors in an Asian-associated ancestry cluster than the roughly 670-donor mean. Correlated functional status among segregating V segments might reflect linkage disequilibrium, but an unknown experimental factor could not be ruled out. V-gene and J-gene trimming of TCR beta chains was associated with a missense DCLRE1C variant in a later genetic analysis, and the association was replicated in an independent cohort. In a later analysis, HLA-associated TCR beta chains were found to be more clonally expanded and to have lower generation probabilities than equally common non-associated chains. A further reported finding was that TCR beta sequences accurately predicted the HLA-A and HLA-B alleles for most subjects in the first cohort. Across donors, most TCR sequences were observed very rarely, whereas some public TCRs were present in many individuals. This cohort had only TCR beta chains sequenced, and the lack of alpha or paired-chain data limited which features could be detected. Sequencing depth was assumed to be roughly uniform across donors in the presence/absence analyses, though that assumption may not hold. Some IMGT-functional V segments, including TRBV6-2 and TRBV6-3, could not be distinguished by the 87-base-pair reads and were therefore excluded. The study listed 164 TCR beta chains as associated with cytomegalovirus. At a false discovery rate of 0.05, a later analysis linked fewer than 20,000 TCR beta sequences to specific HLA alleles. In vitro tests confirmed that a few of the cytomegalovirus-associated TCR beta chains recognize cytomegalovirus antigens.

This clone turned up a few times. Its antigen is still unknown. No base quality values were provided; no much bigger clone lies one nucleotide off. The cohort was made up of 650 to 700 healthy bone marrow donors. All cohort members were sampled while nominally healthy, although unrecorded immune exposures were likely present. The donor was CMV seropositive and was included in the group of 290 or so seropositive cohort members. A peripheral blood sample was provided by each donor, and peripheral blood mononuclear cells were used for TCR beta sequencing. Genomic DNA extraction from the blood cell samples was performed with the Qiagen DNeasy Blood Extraction Kit. Libraries were prepared through the immunoSEQ multiplex PCR assay. For the multiplex PCR, a mixture combining 60 forward primers for TCR Vbeta segments and 13 reverse primers for TCR Jbeta segments was used. A multiplex PCR assay on genomic DNA amplified the CDR3 region of rearranged TCR beta genes. On the Illumina HiSeq System, the amplified TCR beta libraries were sequenced as 87-base-pair reads. Processing in the source paper ran as follows. A later analysis tallied approximately 87 million unique TCR beta chains across the 666 repertoires, and about 10 million of those chains were shared by two or more donors. Raw reads were error-corrected and collapsed into unique sequences with a nearest-neighbor algorithm that merged closely related sequences to remove PCR and sequencing errors. V, D and J gene segments were assigned by aligning CDR3 sequences to IMGT reference sequences. For a sequence to be retained, a match of at least six nucleotides to both a V gene segment and a J gene segment was required. Rearrangements were called productive when the CDR3 lacked stop codons and stayed in frame with V and J; all others were non-productive. CDR3 was defined by IMGT convention, running from the second conserved V-encoded cysteine to the conserved J-encoded phenylalanine. Sequences without an unambiguous match to a single V gene segment were excluded from the earlier analysis of about 630 of the donors. An earlier analysis of over 450 of the donors classified V segments as functional when productive rearrangements were above 56.7% and as segregating when the standard deviation between donors was above 5%. A statistical classification framework was developed to diagnose cytomegalovirus status using the catalog of TCR beta chain sequences. In a later analysis, TCR nucleotide sequences were compared against IMGT/GENE-DB human TR gene sequences so that V and J genes could be assigned. A later analysis assigned CDR3 sequences and most-parsimonious VDJ recombination scenarios with the TCRdist pipeline. In a later analysis, each TCR beta chain was defined by its CDR3 amino acid sequence together with its V-gene family, and reads without a unique V-gene family were excluded. As a way to deal with suspected cross-contamination and a sequencing artifact, a later analysis dropped more than 500 nucleotide sequences that were highly shared and had low generation probability. In a later analysis, a clonal expansion index was calculated for each public chain from normalized within-repertoire ranks of inferred template counts. A later analysis computed generation probabilities with a VDJ recombination model fitted to out-of-frame rearrangements, and checked the results against IGoR. In a later analysis, TCR-TCR, TCR-HLA and TCR-CMV co-occurrence was scored with hypergeometric tests, and a repertoire-size bias correction was applied to TCR pairs. To estimate false discovery rates, a later analysis permuted the HLA or CMV assignments 20 times. In a later analysis, co-occurring TCRs were grouped with DBSCAN, and TCRdist sequence similarity was added when clustering was performed within HLA-allele-positive subsets. Repertoires with fewer than 30,000 or more than 120,000 public chains were left out of co-occurrence clustering, as were four to six repertoires with anomalous nucleotide sharing. Not all clones reach the TCRdb copy of this immuneACCESS table, which keeps in-frame sequences only. Checked studies attribute under half of the gap to unresolved V genes and leave the rest unexplained. That table gives V, J and clone size, and the DNA gave D and trimming. The sample table lists approximately 51,000 clones, over 75% of them with a count of one. The biggest ten clones account for about 2.3% of the sample.

CDR1 and CDR2, per the germline V gene, are SGHRS and YFSETQ. The V end loses 0 bases and the J end loses 4 bases, and a stretch of 8 bases separates them. There are 14 amino acids in the CDR3, from cysteine to phenylalanine inclusive. The sequence is cut down to CDR3 DNA, 42 bases in frame from base 1. The chain is assembled from TRBV5-1 and TRBJ1-3; the D gene remains uncertain. The clonotype originates from a boy between 10 and 17 years old in good health and CMV-seropositive. The material sequenced was PBMCs. The DNA reads TGCGCCAGCAGCTTGGCAGCGGCGGGAAACACCATATATTTT. The encoded protein is CASSLAAAGNTIYF.